The entry that follows covers one T cell receptor (beta chain) sequence. This clonotype was picked up many times. The antigen this receptor binds is unknown. No base-level quality is on record; no much larger clone is a single base apart. Every donor in the study was a healthy Caucasian. Miltenyi CD45RO+ enrichment and human naive T-cell isolation kits were used to isolate memory (CD45RO+) and naive T cells from PBMC. Taken from the germline V gene (reference sequence), the CDR1 and CDR2 loops are DFQATT and SNEGSKA. The CDR3 has 12 amino acids, counting the end cysteine and phenylalanine. CDR3 DNA is the only sequence kept; it has 36 bases, read in frame from the first base. V is reduced by 3 bases and J by 2 bases, leaving a spacing of 7 bases between them. Libraries were constructed by 5' RACE. Reads for this sample came from an Illumina HiSeq 2000. Template switching added a universal primer binding site, and the final cDNA carried a unique molecular identifier that allowed TCR cDNA molecules to be counted accurately. First-strand cDNA for TCR alpha and beta chains was synthesized from specific primers in the conserved constant-segment region. Each cDNA library was double barcoded, with a SMART-Mk sample barcode plus Illumina barcodes, to control for contamination. Two successive PCR steps introduced TruSeq adapter sequences along with Illumina sample barcodes. The TCR alpha and beta cDNA libraries were sequenced on the Illumina HiSeq platform using custom primers. The authors' pipeline ran thus. MiGEC was used to process raw reads and extract unique molecular identifiers, and MiXCR was used to find CDR3 positions. Recombination models were inferred per individual with the repgenHMM and IGoR tools using an EM algorithm. Shared clonotype analysis was performed with the tcR package in R, normalizing sharing by the product of cloneset sizes. To study raw recombination without the effects of thymic and clonal selection, out-of-frame nonproductive sequences were analyzed. Clones were called with MiXCR by TCRdb after fastp trimmed the public reads at Q25, and only in-frame beta chains were retained. Here each entry gathers all rows of one CDR3 protein and keeps the most common genes and DNA. TCRdb, not the original authors, processed these V and J calls. Here the sample has hundreds of thousands of distinct CDR3 sequences; around an eighth occur a single time. Of the sample, 7% to 9.5% is held by the ten largest clones.

These data are taken from a study of identical twins (dated by TCRdb to the mid-2010s). Turning to the overall study: To test whether fetal clonotypes persist, this study deep-sequenced TCR alpha and beta repertoires from monozygotic twins, from unrelated adults of various ages, and from cord blood. Replicate twin experiments were performed at different times using different library preparation protocols to rule out contamination.

Study-wide findings and limitations: Out-of-frame TCR alpha sharing in monozygotic twins was systematically underestimated by recombination models, whereas sharing between unrelated individuals was in agreement with the recombination models. Conclusions relied on cross-sectional statistical analysis, since the same donors could not be followed over many years. In beta out-of-frame sequences, excess twin sharing was weaker, because having fewer shared sequences lowered the signal-to-noise ratio. Zero-insertion analyses could be partly confounded by invariant T cells such as MAIT and iNKT, although diverse VJ usage argued against such confounding for most clonotypes. Fewer insertions were carried by abundant cord blood beta clonotypes; a weaker similar trend was observed in young adult naive repertoires, while no such trend was observed in memory repertoires. Compared with coincidental sharing between unrelated individuals, out-of-frame TCR alpha sequences shared between twins showed an excess of sequences with low generation probability.

This chain is built from TRBV20-1 and TRBJ2-5; the D gene cannot be named for sure. This sequence was found in a young woman in good health. Sequencing was performed on memory (CD45RO+) T cells sorted from blood. Per the publication, the cell subset or site label means: CD45RO+ enriched T cells. CDR3 region: CSASLVQETQYF. At the DNA level, the sequence is TGCAGTGCTAGTTTGGTACAAGAGACCCAGTACTTC.